The entry below describes one T cell receptor beta chain. Its antigen is unknown. This sample also contains other DNA sequences that code for the same CDR3. The data were taken from a study of PD-1 blockade in classical Hodgkin lymphoma. Study context: Nivolumab was given intravenously to patients at 3 mg/kg every 2 weeks. Notes on the study in general: CD4+ TCR diversity rose significantly by C4D1, and CD8+ TCR diversity did not. Newly diagnosed patients were reported to start with lower TCR diversity than healthy donors.

Germline V gene sequence: CDR1 SGHTA, CDR2 FQGNSA. The CDR3 extends over 13 amino acids. The germline V and J ends were trimmed by 1 base and 4 bases, with 5 bases remaining between them. The protocol was immunoSEQ multiplex PCR, while the TCRdb copy is restricted to in-frame clones and leaves out a portion. The repertoire holds 30,000 to 45,000 clones, with about 89% as singletons. Patients all relapsed after autologous stem cell transplantation, and there was variation in brentuximab vedotin exposure. The chain carries TRBV7-2 and TRBJ1-5; D is uncertain. The sequenced sample was peripheral blood mononuclear cells (PBMCs), obtained at baseline. The receptor comes from a human donor with classical Hodgkin lymphoma. The CDR3 here is CASSLVGNQPQHF. CDR3 DNA sequence: TGTGCCAGCAGCTTAGTGGGGAATCAGCCCCAGCATTTT.